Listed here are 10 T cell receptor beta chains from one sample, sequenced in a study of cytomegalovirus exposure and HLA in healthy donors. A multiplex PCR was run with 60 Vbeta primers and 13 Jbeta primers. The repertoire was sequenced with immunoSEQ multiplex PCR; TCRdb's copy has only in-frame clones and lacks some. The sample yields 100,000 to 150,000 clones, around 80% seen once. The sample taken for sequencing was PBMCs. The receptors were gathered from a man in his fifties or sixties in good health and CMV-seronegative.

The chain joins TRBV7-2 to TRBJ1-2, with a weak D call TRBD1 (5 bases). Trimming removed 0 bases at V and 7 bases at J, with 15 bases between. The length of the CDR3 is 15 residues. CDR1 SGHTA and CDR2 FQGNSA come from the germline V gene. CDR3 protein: CASSLAVQGASGYTF. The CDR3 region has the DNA TGTGCCAGCAGCTTAGCGGTGCAGGGCGCAAGTGGCTACACCTTC. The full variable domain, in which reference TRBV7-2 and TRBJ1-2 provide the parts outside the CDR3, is GAGVSQSPSNKVTEKGKDVELRCDPISGHTALYWYRQSLGQGLEFLIYFQGNSAPDKSGLPSDRFSAERTGGSVSTLTIQRTQQEDSAVYLCASSLAVQGASGYTFGSGTRLTVV.

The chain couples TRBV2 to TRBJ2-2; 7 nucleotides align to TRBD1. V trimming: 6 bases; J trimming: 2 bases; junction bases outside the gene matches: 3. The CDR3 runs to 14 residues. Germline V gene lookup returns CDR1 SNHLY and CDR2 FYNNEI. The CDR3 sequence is CASSGTVNTGELFF. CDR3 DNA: TGTGCCAGCAGCGGGACAGTCAACACCGGGGAGCTGTTTTTT.

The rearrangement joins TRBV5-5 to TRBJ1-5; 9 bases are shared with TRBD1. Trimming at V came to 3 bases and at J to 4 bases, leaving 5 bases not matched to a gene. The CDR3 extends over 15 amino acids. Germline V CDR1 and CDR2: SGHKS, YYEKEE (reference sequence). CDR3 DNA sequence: TGTGCCAGCAGCTCCCAGACAGGGGGTAATCAGCCCCAGCATTTT. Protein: CASSSQTGGNQPQHF. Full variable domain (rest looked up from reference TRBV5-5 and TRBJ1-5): DAGVTQSPTHLIKTRGQQVTLRCSPISGHKSVSWYQQVLGQGPQFIFQYYEKEERGRGNFPDRFSARQFPNYSSELNVNALLLGDSALYLCASSSQTGGNQPQHFGDGTRLSIL.

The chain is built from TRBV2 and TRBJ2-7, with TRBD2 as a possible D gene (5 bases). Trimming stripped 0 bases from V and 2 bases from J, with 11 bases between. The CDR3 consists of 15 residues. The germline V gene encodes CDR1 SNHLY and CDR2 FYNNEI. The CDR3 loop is CASSEAGLAAYEQYF. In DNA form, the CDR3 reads TGTGCCAGCAGTGAAGCCGGGCTAGCAGCCTACGAGCAGTACTTC.

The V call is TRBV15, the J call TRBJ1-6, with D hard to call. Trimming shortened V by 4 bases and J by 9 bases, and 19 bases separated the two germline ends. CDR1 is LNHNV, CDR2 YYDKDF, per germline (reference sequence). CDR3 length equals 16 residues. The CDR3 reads CATSNDRGDYGSPLHF. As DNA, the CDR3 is TGTGCCACCAGCAACGATCGTGGAGACTACGGTTCACCCCTCCACTTT. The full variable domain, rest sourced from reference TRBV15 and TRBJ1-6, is DAMVIQNPRYQVTQFGKPVTLSCSQTLNHNVMYWYQQKSSQAPKLLFHYYDKDFNNEADTPDNFQSRRPNTSFCFLDIRSPGLGDTAMYLCATSNDRGDYGSPLHFGNGTRLTVT.

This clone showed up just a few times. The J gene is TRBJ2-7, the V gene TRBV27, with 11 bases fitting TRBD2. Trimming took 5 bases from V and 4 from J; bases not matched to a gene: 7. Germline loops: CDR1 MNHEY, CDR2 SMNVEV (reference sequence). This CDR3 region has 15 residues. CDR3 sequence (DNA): TGTGCCAGCAGTCGGGGGACTAGCGGACCTTACGAGCAGTACTTC. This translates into CASSRGTSGPYEQYF.

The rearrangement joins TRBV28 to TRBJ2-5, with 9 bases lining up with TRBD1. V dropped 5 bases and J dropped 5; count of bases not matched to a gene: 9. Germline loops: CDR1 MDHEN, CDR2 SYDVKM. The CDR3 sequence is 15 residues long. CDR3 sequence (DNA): TGTGCCAGCAGTGAAAGACAGGGGGTGGGTGAGACCCAGTACTTC. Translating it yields CASSERQGVGETQYF.

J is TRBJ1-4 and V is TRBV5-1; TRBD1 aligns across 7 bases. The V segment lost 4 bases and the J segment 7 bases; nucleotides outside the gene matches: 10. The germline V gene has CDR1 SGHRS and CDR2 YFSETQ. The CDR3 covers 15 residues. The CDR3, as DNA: TGCGCCAGCAGCCCGGGGACAGCCTCGGGTGAAAAACTGTTTTTT. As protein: CASSPGTASGEKLFF.

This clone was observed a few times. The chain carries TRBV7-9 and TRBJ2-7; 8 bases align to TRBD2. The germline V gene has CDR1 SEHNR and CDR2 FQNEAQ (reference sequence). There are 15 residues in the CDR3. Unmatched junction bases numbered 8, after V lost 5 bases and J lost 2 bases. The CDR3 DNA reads TGTGCCAGCAGCACGAGCGGGGGAGGCCCCTACGAGCAGTACTTC. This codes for CASSTSGGGPYEQYF. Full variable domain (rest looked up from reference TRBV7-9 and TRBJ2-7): DTGVSQNPRHKITKRGQNVTFRCDPISEHNRLYWYRQTLGQGPEFLTYFQNEAQLEKSRLLSDRFSAERPKGSFSTLEIQRTEQGDSAMYLCASSTSGGGPYEQYFGPGTRLTVT.

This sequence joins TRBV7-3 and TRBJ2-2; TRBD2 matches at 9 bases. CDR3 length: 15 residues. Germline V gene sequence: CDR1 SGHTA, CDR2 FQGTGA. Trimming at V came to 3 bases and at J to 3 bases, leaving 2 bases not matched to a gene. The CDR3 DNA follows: TGTGCCAGCAGCTTGAGGACTAGCGACACCGGGGAGCTGTTTTTT. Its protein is CASSLRTSDTGELFF.